This entry concerns a single T cell receptor beta chain. These data come from a study of T cells in Graves' hyperthyroidism and ophthalmopathy. J was trimmed by 0 bases and V by 3 bases; bases with no gene match: 2. CDR1 is SGHTS and CDR2 is YDEGEE in the germline V gene. The CDR3 contains 15 residues. RNA transcripts were the template for amplifying TCR beta CDR3 regions. The primer set for the first-round RT-PCR of the TCR CDR3 was HTBI. Each CDR3 protein gets one entry after TCRdb re-called the multiplex PCR reads with MiXCR. In the table there are about 640,000 distinct CDR3 sequences, 20% of which are singletons. Any patient presenting with uncontrolled infection, other autoimmune disease, pregnancy or lactation was left out. The authors took PBMCs from over 8.5 ml fresh peripheral blood.

The V call is TRBV5-8, the J call TRBJ2-7; 11 positions agree with TRBD2. Source material: blood. The source of this sequence is a man younger than 45 with Graves' ophthalmopathy. The DNA for the CDR3 is TGTGCCAGCAGCTGGGGACTAGCGGACTCCTACGAGCAGTACTTC. It yields the protein CASSWGLADSYEQYF.